This TCR beta chain was sequenced in a study of blood T cell repertoires in COVID-19. The authors' processing: Nucleated cell number was recorded as an estimate derived from reference gene primer amplification. Generated by immunoSEQ multiplex PCR, the TCRdb table keeps only in-frame clones and is missing some. V and J calls and clone size are given by that table; D and trimming were obtained from the DNA. The table includes over 200,000 clones, around 89% detected once. Participants were aged roughly 18 to 100 years from around 26 US areas. Two negative PCRs, clearance, or symptom resolution characterized the recovered Cohort 3 donors. The CDR3 is made up of 13 amino acids. Trimming took off 6 bases at V and 4 bases at J, with 12 bases between the two ends.

This TCR was recovered from a man aged 25-45 years who had recovered from COVID-19. Sample: PBMCs or T cells enriched from blood (not recorded which). The chain has TRBV12-3 or TRBV12-4 and TRBJ1-2; possibly TRBD1 for D (5 bases). CDR3 loop: CASSLGGTYGYTF. CDR3 sequence (DNA): TGTGCCAGCAGCCTCGGGGGGACCTATGGCTACACCTTC.